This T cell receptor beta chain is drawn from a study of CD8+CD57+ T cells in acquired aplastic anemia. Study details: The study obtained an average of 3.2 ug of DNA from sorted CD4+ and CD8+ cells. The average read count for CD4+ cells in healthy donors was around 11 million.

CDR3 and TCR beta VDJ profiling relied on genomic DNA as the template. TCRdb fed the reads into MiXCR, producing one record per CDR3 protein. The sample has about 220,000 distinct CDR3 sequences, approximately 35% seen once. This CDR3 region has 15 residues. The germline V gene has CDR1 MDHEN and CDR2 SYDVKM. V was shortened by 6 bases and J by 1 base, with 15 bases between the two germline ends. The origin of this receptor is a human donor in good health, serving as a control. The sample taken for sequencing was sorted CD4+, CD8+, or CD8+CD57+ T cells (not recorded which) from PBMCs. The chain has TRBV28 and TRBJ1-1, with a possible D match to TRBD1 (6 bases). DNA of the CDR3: TGTGCCAGCAGACCAAACGACAGGCCGAACACTGAAGCTTTCTTT. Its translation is CASRPNDRPNTEAFF.